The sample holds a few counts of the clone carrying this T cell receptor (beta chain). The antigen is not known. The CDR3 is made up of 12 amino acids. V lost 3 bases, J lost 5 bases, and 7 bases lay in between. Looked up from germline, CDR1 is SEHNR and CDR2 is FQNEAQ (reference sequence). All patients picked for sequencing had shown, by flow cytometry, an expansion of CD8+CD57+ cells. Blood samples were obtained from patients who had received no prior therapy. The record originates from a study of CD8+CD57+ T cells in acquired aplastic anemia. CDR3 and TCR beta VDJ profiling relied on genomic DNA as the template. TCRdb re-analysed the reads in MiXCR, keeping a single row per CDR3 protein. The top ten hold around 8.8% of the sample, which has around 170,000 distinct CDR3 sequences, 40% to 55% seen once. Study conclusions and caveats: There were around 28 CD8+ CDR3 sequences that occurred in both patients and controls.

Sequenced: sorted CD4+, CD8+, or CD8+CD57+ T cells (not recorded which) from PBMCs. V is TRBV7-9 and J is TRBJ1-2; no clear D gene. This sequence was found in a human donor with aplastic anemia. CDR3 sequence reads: CASSLNTYGYTF. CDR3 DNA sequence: TGTGCCAGCAGCTTGAACACTTATGGCTACACCTTC.